The present T cell receptor beta chain was sequenced within a study of shared clonotypes between healthy human individuals (TCRdb year 2020). Regarding the study in general: The cohort comprised a couple of women and a few men aged 18 to 49 years. For each donor, CD4 naive and CD4 memory were each given three plates, CD8 naive was given two plates, and CD8 memory was given one plate. To estimate repertoire size and how much clonotype sharing occurs between individuals, the study deeply sequenced the blood TCR repertoires of roughly 5 healthy adults. Libraries were prepared and TCR repertoires were sequenced by different laboratories using diverse techniques, in order to increase sequencing depth and limit assay-specific biases. Each donor's leukapheresis produced roughly between roughly 0.9 and 9 billion PBMCs.

With respect to this clone: Its antigen is currently not known. At one boundary the junction diverges from the germline segment, which might be a read error.

Using the deep immunoSEQ assay, multiplex PCR amplified TCR CDR3 regions from genomic DNA. Genomic DNA extracted from each cell subset was distributed evenly over all wells of several immunoSEQ 96-well plates, and each plate served as one replicate. For sorted subsets, about 210 ng of genomic DNA, equivalent to 30,000 or so T cell genomes, went into each replicate PCR. Purified libraries were measured with a Qubit 3.0 fluorometer, size-checked on a Bioanalyzer 2100, and measured again with the KAPA Library Quantification kit. Every immunoSEQ 96-well plate was sequenced on a dedicated single-read 150-cycle Illumina NextSeq 550 flow cell. Regarding the original processing steps: Because only junctional sequences without quality scores were contained in the immunoSEQ output, filtering matching that applied to full-length reads could not be performed. Sequences were annotated with PyIR, a Python wrapper for IgBLAST v1.9, and V/J genes and CDR3 were assigned using IMGT germline references. Reads with weak V/J assignments (E-value above 1e-6), missing CDR3, stop codons, out-of-frame junctions, or ambiguous translated residues were removed. V3J clonotypes were defined by identical inferred V gene, J gene, and CDR3 amino acid sequence. Percentage overlap between repertoires was computed as shared unique clonotypes divided by the size of the smaller repertoire. Repertoire richness was assessed with RTK rarefaction, the Chao1 estimator, and Recon v2.1 estimates of unobserved clonotypes. Generation probabilities were computed with OLGA for all TCRbeta clonotypes obtained by the gDNA method from a handful of donors. The immuneACCESS repertoire file appears here via TCRdb, limited to in-frame rearrangements. These files lack a portion of the clones; in checked studies, under half of the deficit traces to unresolved V genes, and the cause of the others is not known. Clone size and the V and J calls come from that table; the DNA yielded D and trimming. This sample lists over a million clones; about 75% were detected once. The ten largest make up approximately 1.5% of the sample.

The donors were healthy, HIV-negative adults with no recently reported acute infections or vaccinations. Every donor was a Caucasian adult living in Nashville, Tennessee, USA. CD4+ T cells were enriched through magnetic negative selection, after which naive cells were positively selected on CD45RA and the remaining negative fraction served as the memory subset. After blood collection by leukapheresis, PBMCs were isolated using Ficoll-Histopaque density gradient centrifugation and then cryopreserved in the vapor phase of liquid nitrogen. Analytical flow cytometry was used to check the purity and quantity of every magnetically sorted T cell population. From each sorted fraction, genomic DNA was isolated and quantified by UV absorbance on a Nanodrop 2000c. CDR1 and CDR2 are drawn from the germline V gene: LGHNA, YSLEER. Including the terminal cysteine and phenylalanine, the CDR3 comprises 13 residues. Only the CDR3 DNA is retained, 39 bases long and in frame from the first base.

The study at large found these results: The genetic and exposure-history diversity represented was limited by the small number of donors. Compared with non-shared clonotypes, clonotypes shared by all four sorted-subset donors had higher generation probabilities. Even with the large sequencing depth, rarefaction of the sorted-subset datasets indicated that sequencing was incomplete. Sampling was restricted to blood, and TCR repertoires in tissue are likely to differ from TCR repertoires in blood. When four donors were compared, the shared fraction of clonotypes was about 5.5% for naive CD4, less than 4% for naive CD8, roughly 2.3% for memory CD4, and 0.4% for memory CD8. Estimated clonotype richness was generally larger for naive than for memory subsets. Pairwise subsampling led to the expectation that sequencing depth would affect the degree of clonotype sharing among donors.

In this chain, TRBV4-3 is recombined with TRBJ1-1, and TRBD1 may be the D gene, going by 5 matching bases. Specimen: memory CD4+ T cells sorted from blood. The cell subset or site label, read with the paper, signifies: CD45RA-negative fraction. The TCR comes from a young man in good health. The sequenced DNA: TGCGCCAGCAGCCTCCGGCAGGGAACTGACGCTTTCTTT. It codes for CASSLRQGTDAFF.